This is a list of T cell receptor beta chains from one sample in a study of blood T cells in healthy people across ages. TCRdb fed the 5' RACE reads into MiXCR, producing one record per CDR3 protein. The data contain 600,000 to 650,000 distinct CDR3 sequences, roughly three fifths of them singletons. The sample consisted of blood. Receptor source: a man between 60 and 75 years old in good health. CDR3s leave out the opening cysteine and the closing phenylalanine or tryptophan. Each record gives: J gene, CDR3 length, V gene, CDR3 protein.

TRBJ2-5 | 14 | TRBV7-9 | ASSLGAVRYQETQY
TRBJ1-4 | 11 | TRBV7-2 | ASSSAPNEKLF
TRBJ1-2 | 9 | TRBV20-1 | SAGDNYGYT
TRBJ2-2 | 12 | TRBV12-3/TRBV12-4 | ASSPPPNTGELF
TRBJ2-5 | 13 | TRBV20-1 | SARDPAGEQETQY
TRBJ2-5 | 9 | TRBV7-9 | ASSLLGTQY
TRBJ2-7 | 12 | TRBV10-3 | AIRPGTGGYEQY
- | 11 | TRBV6-6 | ASGTGEEYEQY
TRBJ2-3 | 13 | TRBV13 | ASSTRTGRTDTQY
- | 12 | TRBV6-2/TRBV6-3 | ASSDRTPGGEQY
TRBJ1-6 | 13 | TRBV6-5 | ASSYGQIYNSPLH
TRBJ1-6 | 13 | TRBV7-2 | ASSPRTGGGSPLH
- | 12 | TRBV7-2 | ASSTQRGAETQY
TRBJ2-5 | 14 | TRBV5-1 | ASSPGTARRQETQY
TRBJ2-3 | 12 | TRBV6-5 | ASSLRLAGDTQY
TRBJ2-3 | 12 | TRBV29-1 | SAHLAGHTDTQY
TRBJ2-4 | 14 | TRBV4-2 | ASSSSQEGAKNIQY
TRBJ2-5 | 13 | TRBV9 | ASSVVATPRETQY
TRBJ1-3 | 14 | TRBV25-1 | ASSESTGGRPNTIY
TRBJ1-6 | 14 | TRBV3-1 | ASSHSTFLSISPLH
TRBJ1-2 | 11 | TRBV12-3/TRBV12-4 | ASSWDASYGYT
TRBJ1-1 | 14 | TRBV5-1 | ASSSRTGTLNTEAF
TRBJ2-5 | 13 | TRBV5-1 | ASSLDFGTEGTQY
TRBJ2-3 | 13 | TRBV28 | ASSPRSGWGDTQY
TRBJ2-1 | 14 | TRBV6-2/TRBV6-3 | ASSYRPDRGSNEQF
TRBJ2-2 | 12 | TRBV2 | ASSPGQYTGELF
TRBJ2-3 | 15 | TRBV7-2 | ASSRTRAGGLPDTQY
TRBJ2-5 | 15 | TRBV20-1 | SSTRLAGALSQETQY
TRBJ2-7 | 10 | TRBV6-1 | ASRKADYEQY
TRBJ2-5 | 11 | TRBV6-5 | ASSMDRQETQY
TRBJ1-6 | 14 | TRBV20-1 | SARRGQGPYNSPLH
TRBJ2-4 | 15 | TRBV6-2/TRBV6-3 | ASSYSGSRRAKNIQY
TRBJ2-1 | 13 | TRBV7-2 | ASSLEASSYNEQF
TRBJ2-4 | 13 | TRBV4-2 | ASSQAGGGGNIQY
TRBJ2-5 | 14 | TRBV7-9 | ASSIGTGGTEETQY
TRBJ2-5 | 15 | TRBV5-1 | ASSRRAGGGSQETQY
TRBJ2-3 | 14 | TRBV4-1 | ASSQEASGGADTQY
TRBJ2-3 | 13 | TRBV6-5 | ASSLGAPDVDTQY
TRBJ2-5 | 13 | TRBV20-1 | SADSGDSGQETQY
TRBJ2-4 | 11 | TRBV2 | ASSPPHLNIQY
TRBJ2-7 | 12 | TRBV13 | ASSLAGLGNEQY
TRBJ1-1 | 12 | TRBV18 | ASSQTGRDTEAF
TRBJ2-7 | 11 | TRBV20-1 | SARPTGMGEQY
TRBJ2-5 | 12 | TRBV3-1 | ASSHGGASETQY
TRBJ1-6 | 10 | TRBV15 | ATSRVNSPLH
TRBJ1-6 | 13 | TRBV5-6 | ASGRQGWGNSPLH
TRBJ1-5 | 12 | TRBV5-1 | ASSLGDRGQPQH